This T cell receptor (beta chain) was recorded in a study of cytomegalovirus exposure and HLA in healthy donors. This CDR3 is 15 amino acids long. Germline CDR1 is SGHRS and CDR2 is YFSETQ. V lost 4 bases and J lost 2; bases outside the gene matches: 8. PCR primers comprised 60 Vbeta and 13 Jbeta primers. Some clones are missing from TCRdb's copy, which holds only in-frame ones; the method was immunoSEQ multiplex PCR. The sample carries fewer than 100,000 clones, around four fifths recorded once. Broader study findings: Accounts indicate the classifier identified cytomegalovirus status with strong specificity and sensitivity. TCR beta V segments were, for the most part, productive about 87% or about 30% of the time in an earlier analysis. DRB1 had the most TCR associations and HLA-C the fewest, a later analysis found, with rates varying by HLA locus.

About this clone itself: Its specificity is unknown.

The sequenced material came from PBMCs. This clonotype was obtained from a male donor in good health and CMV-seropositive. The chain uses TRBV5-1 and TRBJ2-7, with 8 bases that match TRBD1. For the CDR3, the DNA is TGCGCCAGCAGCAATGGACAGGGCGGCCCCTACGAGCAGTACTTC. Its protein is CASSNGQGGPYEQYF. Supplemented by reference TRBV5-1 and TRBJ2-7, the full variable domain reads KAGVTQTPRYLIKTRGQQVTLSCSPISGHRSVSWYQQTPGQGLQFLFEYFSETQRNKGNFPGRFSGRQFSNSRSEMNVSTLELGDSALYLCASSNGQGGPYEQYFGPGTRLTVT.